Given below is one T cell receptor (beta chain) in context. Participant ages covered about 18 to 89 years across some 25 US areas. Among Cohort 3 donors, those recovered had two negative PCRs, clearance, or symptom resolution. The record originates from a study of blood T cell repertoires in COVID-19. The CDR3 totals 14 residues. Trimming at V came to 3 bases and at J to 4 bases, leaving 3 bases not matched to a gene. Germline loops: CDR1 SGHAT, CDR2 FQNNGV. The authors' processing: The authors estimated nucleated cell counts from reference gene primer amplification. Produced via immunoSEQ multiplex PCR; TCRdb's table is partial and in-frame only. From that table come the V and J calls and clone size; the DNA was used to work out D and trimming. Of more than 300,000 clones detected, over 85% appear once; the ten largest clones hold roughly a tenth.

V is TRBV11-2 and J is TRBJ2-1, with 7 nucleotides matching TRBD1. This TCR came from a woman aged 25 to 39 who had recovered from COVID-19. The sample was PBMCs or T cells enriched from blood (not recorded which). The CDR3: CASSFTGDYNEQFF. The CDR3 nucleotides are TGTGCCAGCAGCTTCACAGGGGATTACAATGAGCAGTTCTTC.